The entry that follows covers one T cell receptor (beta chain) sequence. What it binds is not known. Only one base separates this from a far larger clonotype, so it likely reflects a read error. This CDR3 comprises 15 residues. Germline values: CDR1 MGHRA, CDR2 YSYEKL. Genomic DNA of each subset was evenly split across several immunoSEQ plates. The table came from immunoSEQ multiplex PCR; TCRdb's copy has only in-frame clones and leaves some out. Here the sample spans 450,000 to 500,000 clones, over 75% being singletons. Donation came from healthy HIV-negative adults that had no recent acute infections or vaccinations. These data are taken from a study of shared clonotypes between healthy human individuals. Study observations and caveats: Clonotype sharing among the donors was expected to vary with sequencing depth.

This TCR came from a woman aged 40 to 50 in good health. Some clones in this sample may be carry-over from other donors' samples. Sample: PBMCs. The J gene is TRBJ1-1, the V gene TRBV4-1, with a possible D match to TRBD1 (6 bases). CDR3 DNA: TGCGCCGGCAGCCAAGGGACACTGCGAAGAACTGAAGCTTTCTTT. This sequence encodes CAGSQGTLRRTEAFF.